The 4 T cell receptor beta chains given below trace back to one sample, sequenced in a study of T cells in Graves' hyperthyroidism and ophthalmopathy. Amplification targeted TCR beta CDR3 regions from RNA transcripts. The HTBI primer set drove a first-round RT-PCR of the TCR CDR3. TCRdb independently ran MiXCR on the multiplex PCR reads; one entry per CDR3 protein. The table has approximately 620,000 distinct CDR3 sequences, 15% to 20% seen once. Sequences were obtained from blood. Every receptor here comes from a woman between 40 and 55 years old with Graves' ophthalmopathy.

This clonotype has ten or more counts. In DNA, the CDR3 is TGTGCCAGCAGTCAATCCACTAGCGGGAGAGCTAGCACAGATACGCAGTATTTT. It translates to CASSQSTSGRASTDTQYF. The V call is TRBV6-1, the J call TRBJ2-3, with TRBD2 matching over 11 bases. This CDR3 has 18 residues. V lost 5 bases, J lost 0 bases, and 10 bases stayed unmatched. Germline CDR1 is MNHNS and CDR2 is SASEGT.

This clonotype was seen many times. V usage is TRBV6-1 and J usage is TRBJ2-7; D may be TRBD1 or TRBD2 (5 bases each). Per germline, CDR1 MNHNS and CDR2 SASEGT. This CDR3 has 13 residues. V lost 5 bases and J 7 bases, leaving 15 bases between the germline ends. The CDR3 is CASSYGTGLEQYF. The CDR3 DNA is TGTGCCAGCAGTTACGGGACGGGCTTGGAGCAGTACTTC.

In its sample, this clonotype was seen a few times. The chain couples TRBV19 to TRBJ1-5; unclear D gene. Trimming left V 2 bases short and J 6 bases short, with 11 bases between. This CDR3 contains 14 residues. Germline-derived CDR1 and CDR2 are LNHDA and SQIVND (reference sequence). The chain's CDR3 is CASSILAGGQPQHF. The CDR3 DNA reads TGTGCCAGTAGTATATTGGCAGGAGGTCAGCCCCAGCATTTT.

This clonotype was recorded many times. The V call is TRBV7-8, the J call TRBJ2-3; D is tentatively TRBD1 or TRBD2 (5 bases each). Germline CDR1 is SGHVS and CDR2 is FQNEAQ. Trimming left V 3 bases short and J 4 bases short, with 23 bases between. The CDR3 loop spans 18 amino acids. The DNA for the CDR3 is TGTGCCAGCAGCTTCCCTTTACGTCGGGGCGGGCGGGCAGATACGCAGTATTTT. Amino acids: CASSFPLRRGGRADTQYF.